This T cell receptor beta chain was recorded in a study of T-cell reconstitution after alpha-beta-depleted transplantation in children (dated by TCRdb to 2016 to 2018). A note on the overall study: T-cell immune reconstitution after TCRalphabeta/CD19-depleted allogeneic hematopoietic cell transplantation in children was quantitatively tracked in the study by means of TCR repertoire profiling.

Libraries were built with PCR. These reads were obtained on an Illumina HiSeq 2500. Molecular barcoding was employed in the preparation of TCR libraries, with unique molecular identifiers being used to normalize TCRbeta repertoire quantification. Starting from the raw public reads, TCRdb applied fastp trimming at Q25, assembled clones with MiXCR and retained in-frame beta chains. Identical CDR3 protein sequences are pooled into one entry, listed with their most common genes and DNA. The sample contains fewer than 95,000 distinct CDR3 sequences, 12% of them found a single time. More than 11% of the sample belongs to the ten largest clones. CDR1 SGHVS and CDR2 FNYEAQ were looked up in the germline V gene. Its CDR3 holds 15 amino acids, cysteine through phenylalanine. Kept here is only the CDR3 DNA, which spans 45 bases and is read in frame from base 1. Relative to germline, V is missing 1 base and J is missing 5 bases, with 2 bases of the junction outside any gene match.

Concerning this clonotype itself: The clone's antigen remains unknown. Base qualities are not recorded, but no much larger clone differs from it by a single base.

The chain is made from TRBV7-6 and TRBJ2-3; TRBD2 aligns with 11 central bases. The material was PBMCs from the stem cell graft donor, obtained from the stem cell graft. This clonotype was sampled from a human donor who donated a stem cell graft to a child with inherited bone marrow failure. The DNA reads as follows: TGTGCCAGCAGCTTAGACGGACTAGCGGGAGATACGCAGTATTTT. It encodes CASSLDGLAGDTQYF. With the rest looked up from the reference TRBV7-6 and TRBJ2-3 genes rather than sequenced, the full variable domain is GAGVSQSPRYKVTKRGQDVALRCDPISGHVSLYWYRQALGQGPEFLTYFNYEAQQDKSGLPNDRFSAERPEGSISTLTIQRTEQRDSAMYRCASSLDGLAGDTQYFGPGTRLTVL.